In this sample, the clone carrying this T cell receptor (beta chain) turned up a few times. One entry per CDR3 protein, called by TCRdb with MiXCR from the RT-PCR reads. The sample has 600,000 to 850,000 distinct CDR3 sequences; less than 15% are singletons. These data originate in a study of response to subunit inactivated influenza vaccine. V dropped 0 bases and J dropped 3 bases, with 9 bases sitting between them. CDR3 size: 15 residues. Germline V gives CDR1 DFQATT, CDR2 SNEGSKA (reference sequence). The rearrangement joins TRBV20-1 to TRBJ1-6, with no clear D. The sequencing here drew on PBMCs from blood, taken around 15 days before vaccination. The receptor was isolated from a man in his forties or fifties who received an inactivated influenza vaccine. In DNA, the CDR3 is TGCAGTGCTAGAGATCAGTGGTTCTATAATTCACCCCTCCACTTT. Encoded protein: CSARDQWFYNSPLHF.